This T cell receptor (beta chain) was identified during a study of blood T cell repertoires in COVID-19. Study details: In each case, the material was cDNA or gDNA derived from T cells, B-cell-depleted T cells, or PBMCs.

As originally analysed: Amplification of reference gene primers provided the estimated nucleated cell counts. The assay was immunoSEQ multiplex PCR, and TCRdb's table has in-frame clones only and misses some. V and J calls and clone size are copied from that table; D and trimming were computed from the DNA. The sample has some 240,000 clones, 70% to 90% seen once; the top ten hold 2% to 3%. Seattle's enrolled individuals joined amid active infection and were then monitored longitudinally. The germline V gene encodes CDR1 SGHAT and CDR2 FQNNGV. V gave up 5 bases and J gave up 0 bases; unmatched junction bases: 6. The CDR3 is 16 residues long.

The clonotype comes from a woman between 65 and 79 years old with COVID-19, enrolled during active disease. Sequences were obtained from peripheral blood. V is TRBV11-2 and J is TRBJ2-5; 10 nucleotides agree with TRBD2. The CDR3 reads CASSQTSGVYQETQYF. The CDR3 nucleotides are TGTGCCAGCAGCCAAACTAGCGGGGTGTACCAAGAGACCCAGTACTTC.